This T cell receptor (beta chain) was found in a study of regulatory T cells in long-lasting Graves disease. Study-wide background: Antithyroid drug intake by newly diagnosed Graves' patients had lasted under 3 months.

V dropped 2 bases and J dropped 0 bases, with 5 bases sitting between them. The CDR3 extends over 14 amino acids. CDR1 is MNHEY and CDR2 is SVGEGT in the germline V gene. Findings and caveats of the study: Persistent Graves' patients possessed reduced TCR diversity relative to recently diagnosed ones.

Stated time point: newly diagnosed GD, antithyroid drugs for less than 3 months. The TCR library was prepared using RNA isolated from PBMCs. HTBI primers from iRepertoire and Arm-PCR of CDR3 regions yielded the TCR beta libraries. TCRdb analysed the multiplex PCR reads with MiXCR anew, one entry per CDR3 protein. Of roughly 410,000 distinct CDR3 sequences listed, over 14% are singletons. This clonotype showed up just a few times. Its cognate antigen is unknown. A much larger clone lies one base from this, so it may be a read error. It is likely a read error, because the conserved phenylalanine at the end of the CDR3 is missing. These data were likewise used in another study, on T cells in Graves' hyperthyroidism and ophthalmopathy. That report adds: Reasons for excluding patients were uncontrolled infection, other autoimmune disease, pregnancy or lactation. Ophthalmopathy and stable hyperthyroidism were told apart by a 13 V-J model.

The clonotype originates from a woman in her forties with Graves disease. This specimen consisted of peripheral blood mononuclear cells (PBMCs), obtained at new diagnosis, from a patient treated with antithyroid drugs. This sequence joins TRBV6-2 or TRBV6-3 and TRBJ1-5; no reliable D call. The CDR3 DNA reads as TGTGCCAGCAGTTACGGCGGTAGCAATCAGCCCCAGCATCTT. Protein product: CASSYGGSNQPQHL.